What follows are 4 T cell receptor beta chains derived from one specimen sequenced in a study of a mutant IDH1 vaccine in newly diagnosed glioma. TCRdb's table, derived via immunoSEQ multiplex PCR, lists solely in-frame clones and lacks some. The profile shows some 40,000 clones, 60% to 85% of them singletons. The time point: week 47, end of study. The investigators gave 300 ug of mutant IDH1 20-mer peptide in each vaccine dose, together with topical imiquimod. Their antigens are not known. This sample comprised PBMCs, obtained from a glioma patient whose treatment included an IDH1 peptide vaccine. These receptors originate from a man aged 40-49 years with glioma.

This clone appeared once. The CDR3 coding sequence is TGTGCCACCAGCCTCGGGGGTGGGGGTCGGCTGACTGATGGCTACACCTTC. This sequence encodes CATSLGGGGRLTDGYTF. The V and J genes are TRBV15 and TRBJ1-2; tentative D call: TRBD1 (5 bases). Germline lookup yields CDR1 LNHNV and CDR2 YYDKDF (reference sequence). The CDR3 is 17 residues long. Trimming stripped 5 bases from V and 6 bases from J, with 25 bases between.

This chain joins TRBV7-2 and TRBJ1-4; no reliable D call. Germline CDR1 SGHTA, CDR2 FQGNSA. The CDR3 runs 13 residues. Trimming took 5 bases from V and 0 from J, leaving 4 bases between them. CDR3 in amino acids: CASSRATNEKLFF. The CDR3 DNA reads as TGTGCCAGCAGCCGTGCAACTAATGAAAAACTGTTTTTT.

The gene calls are TRBV11-2 and TRBJ2-7; no firm D call. This CDR3 has 14 amino acids. The V end was cut by 1 base, the J end by 3 bases, with 10 bases between. Germline assignment: CDR1 SGHAT and CDR2 FQNNGV. The CDR3 region is CASSLVDSRYEQYF. For the CDR3, the DNA is TGTGCCAGCAGCTTAGTCGACTCCCGCTACGAGCAGTACTTC.

V gene TRBV5-1 combines with J gene TRBJ2-4; 7 bases map to TRBD1. Losses at the gene ends were 0 bases for V and 6 bases for J; bases not matched to a gene: 12. CDR1 and CDR2 from the germline V gene are SGHRS and YFSETQ. The CDR3 extends over 17 amino acids. CDR3 in DNA: TGCGCCAGCAGCTTGGCCGGTACAGGGGTTGAGGGAAACATTCAGTACTTC. This translates into CASSLAGTGVEGNIQYF. Using reference TRBV5-1 and TRBJ2-4 for the parts outside the CDR3, the full variable domain is KAGVTQTPRYLIKTRGQQVTLSCSPISGHRSVSWYQQTPGQGLQFLFEYFSETQRNKGNFPGRFSGRQFSNSRSEMNVSTLELGDSALYLCASSLAGTGVEGNIQYFGAGTRLSVL.